This T cell receptor (beta chain) stems from a study of OX40 agonist ivuxolimab in advanced cancers. Study observations and caveats: Low normalized T-cell clonal expansion also characterized some of the nonresponders. At 0.1 to 3.0 mg/kg and by week 6, clonal expansion occurred in CD4+ and CD8+ blood T cells.

Peripheral blood came from all dose cohorts at three timepoints. CDR1 SGHNT and CDR2 YYREEE come from the germline V gene (reference sequence). This CDR3 is 14 amino acids long. V lost 2 bases to trimming and J lost 0 bases, with 7 bases between them. This table comes from immunoSEQ multiplex PCR, and its TCRdb copy is limited to in-frame clones, with some not included. The table lists almost 90,000 clones, around nine tenths of them singletons. Comment on this clone: Its antigen is not known.

The chain recombines TRBV5-4 with TRBJ2-3; D unresolved. Sample: CD4+ or CD8+ T cells sorted from blood, taken in a trial of the OX40 agonist ivuxolimab. The clonotype originates from an adult with an advanced solid tumor such as melanoma, head and neck, liver or kidney cancer. The CDR3 here is CASSFGASTDTQYF. The CDR3 DNA reads as TGTGCCAGCAGCTTTGGCGCTAGCACAGATACGCAGTATTTT.